This T cell receptor beta chain was found in a study of PD-1 blockade in classical Hodgkin lymphoma. Notes on this clone: Its specificity is unknown.

General study points: What caused the repertoire differences, perhaps disease activity or prior therapy, remains undefined.

Germline values: CDR1 LGHNA, CDR2 YSLEER. CDR3 length equals 16 residues. The ends lost 4 bases at V and 0 bases at J; junction bases unmatched: 3. Sample time point: cycle 4 day 1 (C4D1), after around six weeks of nivolumab. Patients all relapsed after autologous stem cell transplantation, and there was variation in brentuximab vedotin exposure. Assay: immunoSEQ multiplex PCR; the TCRdb copy retains only in-frame clones and omits some. The sample holds approximately 93,000 clones, roughly 78% seen once. This receptor was identified in a human donor with classical Hodgkin lymphoma. This material consisted of peripheral blood mononuclear cells (PBMCs), taken before the fourth cycle of nivolumab. The J gene is TRBJ1-5, the V gene TRBV4-3; the match to TRBD1 covers 10 bases. CDR3 sequence reads: CASSPGTGDSNQPQHF. As DNA, the CDR3 is TGCGCCAGCAGCCCCGGGACAGGGGATAGCAATCAGCCCCAGCATTTT.